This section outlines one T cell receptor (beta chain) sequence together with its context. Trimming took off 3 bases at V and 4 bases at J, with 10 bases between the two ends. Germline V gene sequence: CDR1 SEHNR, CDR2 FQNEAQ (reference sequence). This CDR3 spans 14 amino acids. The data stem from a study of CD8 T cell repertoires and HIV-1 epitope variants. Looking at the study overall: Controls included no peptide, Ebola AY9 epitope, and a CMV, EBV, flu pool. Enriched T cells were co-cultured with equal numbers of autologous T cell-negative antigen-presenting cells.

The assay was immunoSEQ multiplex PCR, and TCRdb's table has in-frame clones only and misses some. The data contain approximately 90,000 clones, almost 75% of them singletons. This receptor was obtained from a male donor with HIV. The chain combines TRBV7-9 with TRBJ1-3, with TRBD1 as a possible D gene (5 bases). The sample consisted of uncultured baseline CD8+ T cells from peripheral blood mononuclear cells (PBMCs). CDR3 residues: CASSFMGGGNTIYF. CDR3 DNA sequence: TGTGCCAGCAGCTTCATGGGGGGAGGAAACACCATATATTTT.